This TCR beta chain was sequenced for a study of OX40 agonist ivuxolimab in advanced cancers. Study-wide context: Ivuxolimab was a fully human IgG2 agonistic monoclonal antibody targeting the costimulatory receptor OX40 (CD134). Of the roughly 54 patients in dose escalation, 19 had hepatocellular carcinoma, some 15 had melanoma, 9 had renal cell carcinoma and 9 had head and neck cancer. The dose-escalation cohort was around 83% male with a mean age of about 58 years, ranging from about 23 to 85. The paper describes the monotherapy dose-escalation part (N of about 50 patients) of the phase I trial of ivuxolimab. The purpose of peripheral TCRbeta sequencing was to test whether ivuxolimab changed TCR sequence diversity and led to clonal T-cell expansion. Intravenous ivuxolimab was administered to patients every 2 weeks at six dose levels: 0.01, 0.1, 0.3, 1.5, 3 and 10 mg/kg. Patients were allowed to have had prior anti-PD-1, anti-PD-L1 or anti-CTLA-4 therapy, and around two fifths of the dose-escalation patients had been treated with checkpoint inhibitors. Partial responses occurred in three dose-escalation patients: two with cutaneous melanoma and one with hepatocellular carcinoma. What the research found in general, with its limitations: Partial responders in the 0.1-3.0 mg/kg groups had among the lowest normalized peripheral clonal expansion, especially among CD8+ T cells. The antigen specificity of the peripheral T cells that underwent clonal expansion was not determined. Low levels of normalized T-cell clonal expansion were also shown by some nonresponding patients. After ivuxolimab, more expanded clones were found on average in CD8+ T cells than in CD4+ T cells. Clonal expansion of both CD4+ and CD8+ blood T cells was observed from baseline to week 6 at doses 0.1 to 3.0 mg/kg.

As to this clone: Its antigen is not yet known. Base qualities are not recorded, but no much larger clone differs from it by a single base.

For sequencing of the TCRbeta CDR3 region, genomic DNA was extracted from the sorted cells. The immunoSEQ Assay was used for sequencing of TCRbeta CDR3 regions. TCRdb took over this immuneACCESS table, retaining in-frame rearrangements with V and J assigned. Such tables are incomplete; in checked studies, under half of the missing clones stem from an unresolved V gene, and the remainder is unexplained. This sample comprises 69,000 or so clones, about 85% of them detected only once. The top ten hold 0.83% of the sample. CDR1 and CDR2 are read off the germline V gene (reference sequence) as LNHNV and YYDKDF. V and J are truncated by 0 bases and 0 bases respectively, leaving an intervening sequence of 9 bases. Inclusive of the bounding cysteine and phenylalanine, the CDR3 is 15 residues long. Only the CDR3 DNA is retained, 45 bases long and in frame from the first base. Patients with a history of autoimmune disease or receiving systemic immunosuppression were excluded from the trial. Peripheral blood for TCR sequencing was collected from all dose cohorts at baseline, on cycle 4 day 1, and on cycle 7 day 1. Samples came from an open-label, multicenter, first-in-human phase I dose-escalation trial of ivuxolimab. Adults with locally advanced or metastatic melanoma, renal cell, hepatocellular, or head and neck squamous cell carcinoma were enrolled in the trial. Before TCR sequencing, CD4+ T cells and CD8+ T cells from peripheral blood were sorted into separate populations.

The sequencing used CD4+ or CD8+ T cells sorted from blood, collected in a trial of the OX40 agonist ivuxolimab. In this chain, TRBV15 is recombined with TRBJ2-7, with no D gene named confidently. This TCR came from an adult with an advanced solid tumor such as melanoma, head and neck, liver or kidney cancer. Here is the DNA: TGTGCCACCAGCAGAGAACTCATGAGCTCCTACGAGCAGTACTTC. The translation is CATSRELMSSYEQYF.